This T cell receptor beta chain was identified during a study of cytomegalovirus exposure and HLA in healthy donors. Primers: 60 Vbeta forward and 13 Jbeta reverse. Assay: immunoSEQ multiplex PCR; the TCRdb copy retains only in-frame clones and omits some. Here the sample table reports around 76,000 clones. Trimming removed 3 bases from V and 5 bases from J; junction bases left unmatched: 6. Germline CDR1 reads MNHEY; CDR2 reads SMNVEV (reference sequence). The CDR3 contains 16 residues. The TCR originated in a woman aged 55-75 years in good health and CMV-seronegative. The chain employs TRBV27 and TRBJ2-1, with 11 bases that match TRBD2. The source material was PBMCs. CDR3 loop: CASSLHGLAGNNEQFF. The CDR3 DNA sequence: TGTGCCAGCAGTTTGCATGGACTAGCGGGTAACAATGAGCAGTTCTTC.